These 6 T cell receptor beta chains were all obtained from the same sample, sequenced in a study of blood T cell repertoires in COVID-19. TCRdb's table, derived via immunoSEQ multiplex PCR, lists solely in-frame clones and lacks some. The table shows about 25,000 clones, with roughly 94% occurring only once. Sequencing input: peripheral blood. These receptors were collected from a human donor with active COVID-19. The donor label of this sample is uncertain.

The J gene is TRBJ1-6, the V gene TRBV3-1 (or the pseudogene TRBV3-2), with a weak D call TRBD1 (6 bases). Germline V lookup: CDR1 LGHDT, CDR2 YNNKEL (reference sequence). The ends were cut back, 1 base at V and 7 bases at J, with 17 bases in the middle. CDR3 length equals 17 residues. The CDR3 sequence: CASSQAGGGFGNSPLHF. In DNA, the CDR3 is TGTGCCAGCAGCCAAGCTGGGGGGGGCTTCGGGAATTCACCCCTCCACTTT.

V gene TRBV4-1 combines with J gene TRBJ1-4; TRBD1 matches 8 bases. The CDR3 contains 17 residues. In germline, CDR1 is MGHRA, CDR2 YSYEKL. V shed 5 bases, J shed 6 bases, and the junction held 14 bases outside the gene matches. The CDR3 reads CASSFLDPRRGHEKLFF. DNA for the CDR3: TGCGCCAGCAGCTTCCTGGACCCCCGCAGGGGGCATGAAAAACTGTTTTTT.

The chain links TRBV2 to TRBJ2-2, with TRBD2 as a possible D gene (5 bases). CDR3 size: 14 residues. Germline lookup yields CDR1 SNHLY and CDR2 FYNNEI. The ends were cut back, 1 base at V and 5 bases at J, with 8 bases in the middle. CDR3 bases: TGTGCCAGCAGTGAAGTACGGGGTACCGGGGAGCTGTTTTTT. It specifies CASSEVRGTGELFF.

The chain links TRBV29-1 to TRBJ2-3; D perhaps matches TRBD2 (5 bases). This CDR3 spans 13 amino acids. Per germline, CDR1 SQVTM and CDR2 ANQGSEA. V lost 3 bases, J lost 2 bases, and 9 bases lay in between. The CDR3, as DNA: TGCAGCGTTGATGGAGGCCCCACAGATACGCAGTATTTT. Protein: CSVDGGPTDTQYF.

V usage is TRBV6-5 and J usage is TRBJ2-7; 7 bases align to TRBD1. V dropped 6 bases and J dropped 6; count of bases not matched to a gene: 14. From germline, CDR1 is MNHEY and CDR2 SVGAGI. This CDR3 has 15 residues. CDR3 sequence (DNA): TGTGCCAGCAGGTTGGAGACAGGGATACTGGGCGAGCAGTACTTC. Protein sequence: CASRLETGILGEQYF.

This sequence joins TRBV3-1 (or the pseudogene TRBV3-2) and TRBJ2-5; D is possibly TRBD1 (5 bases). CDR3 length: 14 amino acids. V lost 1 base and J 2 bases, leaving 8 bases between the germline ends. Germline V gene sequence: CDR1 LGHDT, CDR2 YNNKEL (reference sequence). This CDR3 is CASSQADTQETQYF. The CDR3 bases are TGTGCCAGCAGCCAAGCGGACACTCAAGAGACCCAGTACTTC.